A selection of T cell receptor beta chains follows, all from one sample in a study of beta chain features in type 1 diabetes. The assay was immunoSEQ multiplex PCR, and TCRdb's table has in-frame clones only and misses some. The sample has a few hundred thousand clones; about a fifth are singletons. The sequenced sample consisted of naive CD4+ T cells from blood. The receptors here all came from a woman between 40 and 50 years old with type 1 diabetes. CDR3s include the opening cysteine and the closing phenylalanine or tryptophan. The order of the fields is D gene, V gene, J gene, clone size, CDR3 length, CDR3 protein, CDR3 DNA. The D gene is left open where the match is weak. Rows may omit the clone size; those that give it use once, few, many or a size class.

D gene: -
V gene: TRBV4-3
J gene: TRBJ1-1
clone size: -
CDR3 length: 16
CDR3 protein: CASSQDWLQGGTEAFF
CDR3 DNA: TGCGCCAGCAGCCAAGATTGGCTACAGGGCGGCACTGAAGCTTTCTTT

D gene: -
V gene: TRBV18
J gene: TRBJ1-5
clone size: few
CDR3 length: 13
CDR3 protein: CASSVISNQPQHF
CDR3 DNA: TGTGCCAGCTCAGTTATCAGCAATCAGCCCCAGCATTTT

D gene: -
V gene: TRBV9
J gene: TRBJ2-3
clone size: few
CDR3 length: 12
CDR3 protein: CASSVSGDTQYF
CDR3 DNA: TGTGCCAGCAGCGTATCAGGAGATACGCAGTATTTT

D gene: TRBD1
V gene: TRBV18
J gene: TRBJ2-7
clone size: few
CDR3 length: 13
CDR3 protein: CASSAGQAYEQYF
CDR3 DNA: TGTGCCAGCTCAGCGGGACAGGCCTACGAGCAGTACTTC

D gene: TRBD1
V gene: TRBV28
J gene: TRBJ1-5
clone size: few
CDR3 length: 15
CDR3 protein: CASFWDRDPYQPQHF
CDR3 DNA: TGTGCCAGCTTTTGGGACAGGGACCCTTATCAGCCCCAGCATTTT

D gene: TRBD1
V gene: TRBV11-2
J gene: TRBJ1-4
clone size: few
CDR3 length: 14
CDR3 protein: CASSFQGETEKLFF
CDR3 DNA: TGTGCCAGCAGCTTCCAGGGGGAAACAGAAAAACTGTTTTTT

D gene: -
V gene: TRBV28
J gene: TRBJ1-4
clone size: few
CDR3 length: 12
CDR3 protein: CASSADSEKLFF
CDR3 DNA: TGTGCCAGCAGTGCGGACTCCGAAAAACTGTTTTTT

D gene: -
V gene: TRBV7-9
J gene: TRBJ1-1
clone size: few
CDR3 length: 13
CDR3 protein: CASSSSMNTEAFF
CDR3 DNA: TGTGCCAGCAGCTCCTCTATGAACACTGAAGCTTTCTTT

D gene: -
V gene: TRBV7-3
J gene: TRBJ2-5
clone size: -
CDR3 length: 14
CDR3 protein: CASSLTGYEETQYF
CDR3 DNA: TGTGCCAGCAGCTTAACGGGCTACGAAGAGACCCAGTACTTC

D gene: TRBD2
V gene: TRBV28
J gene: TRBJ2-1
clone size: -
CDR3 length: 15
CDR3 protein: CASSFAGGSYNEQFF
CDR3 DNA: TGTGCCAGCAGTTTCGCGGGAGGCTCCTACAATGAGCAGTTCTTC

D gene: TRBD1
V gene: TRBV9
J gene: TRBJ2-7
clone size: few
CDR3 length: 15
CDR3 protein: CASSAVGDSTYEQYF
CDR3 DNA: TGTGCCAGCAGCGCCGTAGGGGACAGTACCTACGAGCAGTACTTC

D gene: -
V gene: TRBV5-1
J gene: TRBJ2-6
clone size: -
CDR3 length: 15
CDR3 protein: CASSVTGTGANVLTF
CDR3 DNA: TGCGCCAGCAGCGTAACAGGGACAGGGGCCAACGTCCTGACTTTC

D gene: TRBD1
V gene: TRBV5-6
J gene: TRBJ2-7
clone size: -
CDR3 length: 14
CDR3 protein: CASSWGQGSYEQYF
CDR3 DNA: TGTGCCAGCAGCTGGGGACAGGGGTCCTACGAGCAGTACTTC

D gene: -
V gene: TRBV28
J gene: TRBJ2-5
clone size: few
CDR3 length: 11
CDR3 protein: CASSSRETQYF
CDR3 DNA: TGTGCCAGCAGCTCCCGAGAGACCCAGTACTTC

D gene: -
V gene: TRBV15
J gene: TRBJ2-7
clone size: -
CDR3 length: 15
CDR3 protein: CATSRYGPGGNEQYF
CDR3 DNA: TGTGCCACCAGCAGGTACGGTCCGGGGGGCAACGAGCAGTACTTC

D gene: TRBD1
V gene: TRBV18
J gene: TRBJ1-4
clone size: -
CDR3 length: 13
CDR3 protein: CASSPGQGEKLFF
CDR3 DNA: TGTGCCAGCTCCCCGGGACAGGGAGAAAAACTGTTTTTT

D gene: -
V gene: TRBV18
J gene: TRBJ1-1
clone size: -
CDR3 length: 16
CDR3 protein: CASSPGGGGFGTEAFF
CDR3 DNA: TGTGCCAGCTCACCCGGTGGGGGGGGCTTTGGCACTGAAGCTTTCTTT

D gene: TRBD1
V gene: TRBV4-2
J gene: TRBJ1-1
clone size: -
CDR3 length: 18
CDR3 protein: CASSQDPRDRGSSTEAFF
CDR3 DNA: TGTGCCAGCAGCCAAGATCCCCGGGACAGGGGGAGCTCCACTGAAGCTTTCTTT

D gene: -
V gene: TRBV10-2
J gene: TRBJ2-7
clone size: -
CDR3 length: 14
CDR3 protein: CASKVGGTPYEQYF
CDR3 DNA: TGCGCCAGCAAGGTCGGCGGGACCCCCTACGAGCAGTACTTC

D gene: -
V gene: TRBV28
J gene: TRBJ1-2
clone size: -
CDR3 length: 15
CDR3 protein: CASSRTTLTAEGYTF
CDR3 DNA: TGTGCCAGCAGTCGGACAACCTTGACGGCGGAGGGCTACACCTTC

D gene: TRBD1
V gene: TRBV20-1
J gene: TRBJ2-7
clone size: -
CDR3 length: 11
CDR3 protein: CSARTGTDMPF
CDR3 DNA: TGCAGTGCTAGAACTGGGACAGATATGCCCTTC

D gene: -
V gene: TRBV7-6
J gene: TRBJ2-5
clone size: few
CDR3 length: 15
CDR3 protein: CASVPRGNPGETQYF
CDR3 DNA: TGTGCCAGCGTCCCCCGCGGGAACCCCGGAGAGACCCAGTACTTC

D gene: TRBD1
V gene: TRBV7-3
J gene: TRBJ1-1
clone size: -
CDR3 length: 14
CDR3 protein: CASSSGTGGTEAFF
CDR3 DNA: TGTGCCAGCAGCTCCGGGACAGGGGGCACTGAAGCTTTCTTT

D gene: TRBD2
V gene: TRBV5-4
J gene: TRBJ2-4
clone size: few
CDR3 length: 14
CDR3 protein: CASSFSGGRDIQYF
CDR3 DNA: TGTGCCAGCAGCTTTAGCGGGGGCCGGGACATTCAGTACTTC

D gene: -
V gene: TRBV5-1
J gene: TRBJ1-4
clone size: few
CDR3 length: 15
CDR3 protein: CASSSDSLSNEKLFF
CDR3 DNA: TGCGCCAGCAGCTCAGACAGCCTGTCTAATGAAAAACTGTTTTTT

D gene: -
V gene: TRBV9
J gene: TRBJ1-2
clone size: few
CDR3 length: 13
CDR3 protein: CASSVGSDYGYTF
CDR3 DNA: TGTGCCAGCAGCGTAGGCTCGGACTATGGCTACACCTTC

D gene: -
V gene: TRBV27
J gene: TRBJ2-3
clone size: -
CDR3 length: 15
CDR3 protein: CASSSLAASTDTQYF
CDR3 DNA: TGTGCCAGCAGTTCCTTAGCGGCTAGCACAGATACGCAGTATTTT

D gene: TRBD1
V gene: TRBV5-1
J gene: TRBJ2-1
clone size: -
CDR3 length: 14
CDR3 protein: CASSLALTGNEQFF
CDR3 DNA: TGCGCCAGCAGCTTGGCCCTGACAGGGAATGAGCAGTTCTTC

D gene: TRBD1
V gene: TRBV7-2
J gene: TRBJ2-3
clone size: few
CDR3 length: 14
CDR3 protein: CASSSGQGTDTQYF
CDR3 DNA: TGTGCCAGCAGCTCTGGACAGGGCACAGATACGCAGTATTTT

D gene: TRBD1
V gene: TRBV7-9
J gene: TRBJ1-2
clone size: few
CDR3 length: 13
CDR3 protein: CASSLRGPDGYTF
CDR3 DNA: TGTGCCAGCAGCTTAAGGGGGCCGGATGGCTACACCTTC

D gene: -
V gene: TRBV19
J gene: TRBJ1-1
clone size: few
CDR3 length: 14
CDR3 protein: CASSIGLFGTEAFF
CDR3 DNA: TGTGCCAGTAGTATTGGTCTATTCGGCACTGAAGCTTTCTTT

D gene: -
V gene: TRBV30
J gene: TRBJ1-2
clone size: -
CDR3 length: 14
CDR3 protein: CAWSVMAANYGYTF
CDR3 DNA: TGTGCCTGGAGTGTAATGGCTGCTAACTATGGCTACACCTTC